This entry lists 4 T cell receptor beta chains sequenced from one sample in a study of Ad26.COV2.S vaccination and SARS-CoV-2 variants. Produced via immunoSEQ multiplex PCR; TCRdb's table is partial and in-frame only. Of about 330,000 clones listed, approximately 87% are singletons. Indicated treatment: roughly 19 received Ad26.COV2.S at low or high dose, single or two shots; a few received placebo; per-sample allocation not given. Material that was analyzed had been drawn on day 63 after the first vaccine or placebo injection. The starting material was peripheral blood, obtained in a trial of Ad26.COV2.S vaccine versus placebo. The source of these receptors is a person between 18 and 65 years old who received the Ad26.COV2.S COVID-19 vaccine or a placebo.

CDR3 bases: TGTGCCACCAGTGACCACGGGGAAGAGAGCTCCTACAATGAGCAGTTCTTC. Protein sequence: CATSDHGEESSYNEQFF. J is TRBJ2-1 and V is TRBV24-1, with D maybe TRBD2 (5 bases). From germline, CDR1 is KGHDR and CDR2 SFDVKD. The CDR3 sequence is 17 residues long. V was cut by 4 bases and J by 0 bases, with 15 bases left in between.

The chain carries TRBV6-2 or TRBV6-3 and TRBJ2-1; 7 nucleotides agree with TRBD2. The junction had 5 bases not matched to a gene; V was cut back by 5 bases and J by 4 bases. CDR1 and CDR2 from the germline V gene are MNHEY and SVGEGT. There are 14 residues in the CDR3. Here the CDR3 reads CASSTSDVYNEQFF. CDR3 in DNA: TGTGCCAGCAGTACTAGCGACGTGTACAATGAGCAGTTCTTC.

The chain joins TRBV6-6 to TRBJ2-1; D possibly corresponds to TRBD2 (6 bases). The CDR3 loop spans 17 amino acids. Germline CDR1 MNHNY, CDR2 SVGAGI (reference sequence). Trimming took 5 bases from V and 0 from J, leaving 17 bases between them. The CDR3: CASSPDGGRSSYNEQFF. The DNA for the CDR3 is TGTGCCAGCAGTCCGGACGGGGGTCGGAGCTCCTACAATGAGCAGTTCTTC.

V gene TRBV2 combines with J gene TRBJ1-5; weak D call: TRBD1 (5 bases). V shed 4 bases and J shed 4 bases, with 14 bases lying between them. Germline CDR1 and CDR2: SNHLY and FYNNEI. This CDR3 has 15 residues. The CDR3 DNA sequence: TGTGCCAGCAGTGGGGGACTAGGCGGGAATCAGCCCCAGCATTTT. Its translation is CASSGGLGGNQPQHF. Looking up the rest from reference TRBV2 and TRBJ1-5 gives the full variable domain: EPEVTQTPSHQVTQMGQEVILRCVPISNHLYFYWYRQILGQKVEFLVSFYNNEISEKSEIFDDQFSVERPDGSNFTLKIRSTKLEDSAMYFCASSGGLGGNQPQHFGDGTRLSIL.